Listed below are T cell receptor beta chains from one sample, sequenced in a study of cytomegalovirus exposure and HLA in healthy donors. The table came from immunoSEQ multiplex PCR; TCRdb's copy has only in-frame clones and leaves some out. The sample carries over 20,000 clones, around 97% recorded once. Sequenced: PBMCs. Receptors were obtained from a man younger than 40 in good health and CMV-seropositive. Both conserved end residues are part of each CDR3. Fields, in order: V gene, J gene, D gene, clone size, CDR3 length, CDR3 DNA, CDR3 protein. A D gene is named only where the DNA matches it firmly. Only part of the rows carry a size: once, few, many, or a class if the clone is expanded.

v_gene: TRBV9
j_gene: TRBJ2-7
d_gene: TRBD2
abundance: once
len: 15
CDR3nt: TGTGCCAGCAGCGCCTCCGGGACTAGCGGAGTCGAGCAGTACTTC
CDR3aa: CASSASGTSGVEQYF

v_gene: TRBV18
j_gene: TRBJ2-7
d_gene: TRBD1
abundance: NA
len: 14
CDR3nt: TGTGCCAGCTCACCCGAGACAGGGGGCGGTGAGCAGTACTTC
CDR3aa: CASSPETGGGEQYF

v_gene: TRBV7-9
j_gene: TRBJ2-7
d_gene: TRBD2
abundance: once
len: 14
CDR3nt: TGTGCCAGCAGCTTAGATCGGGGGGGCGGCGAGCAGTACTTC
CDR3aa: CASSLDRGGGEQYF

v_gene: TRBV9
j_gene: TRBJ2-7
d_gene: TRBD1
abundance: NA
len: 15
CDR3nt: TGTGCCAGCAGCGTAGGGGACAGGGATATTTACGAGCAGTACTTC
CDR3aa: CASSVGDRDIYEQYF

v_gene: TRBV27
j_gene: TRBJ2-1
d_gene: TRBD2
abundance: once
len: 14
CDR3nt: TGTGCCAGCAGGCGAGCGGGATCATACAATGAGCAGTTCTTC
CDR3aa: CASRRAGSYNEQFF

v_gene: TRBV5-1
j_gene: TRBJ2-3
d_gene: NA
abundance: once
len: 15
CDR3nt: TGCGCCAGCAGCCGACCTCAGGGGTTTACAGATACGCAGTATTTT
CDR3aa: CASSRPQGFTDTQYF

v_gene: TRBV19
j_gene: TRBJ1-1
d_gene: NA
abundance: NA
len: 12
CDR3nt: TGTGCCAGTAGTATAGATTCGGCTGAAGCTTTCTTT
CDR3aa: CASSIDSAEAFF

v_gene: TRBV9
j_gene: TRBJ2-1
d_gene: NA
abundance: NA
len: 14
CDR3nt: TGTGCCAGCAGCGTCAGACAATTGGTGAGTGAGCAGTTCTTC
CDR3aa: CASSVRQLVSEQFF

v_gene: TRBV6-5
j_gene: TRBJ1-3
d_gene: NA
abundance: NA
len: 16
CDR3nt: TGTGCCAGCAGTTACTCAAGACGGGTCTCTGGAAACACCATATATTTT
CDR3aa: CASSYSRRVSGNTIYF

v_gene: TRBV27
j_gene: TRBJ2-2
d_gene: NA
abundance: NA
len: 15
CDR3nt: TGTGCCAGCAGTTTATCGGGCAGAAACACCGGGGAGCTGTTTTTT
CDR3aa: CASSLSGRNTGELFF

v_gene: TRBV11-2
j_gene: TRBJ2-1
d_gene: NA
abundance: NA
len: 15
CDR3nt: TGTGCCAGCAGCTTTAGCCGGATATCCTACAATGAGCAGTTCTTC
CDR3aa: CASSFSRISYNEQFF

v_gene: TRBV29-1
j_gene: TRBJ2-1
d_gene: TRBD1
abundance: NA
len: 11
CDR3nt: TGCAGCGGGGGGGGGACAGGGGAGCAGTTCTTC
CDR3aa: CSGGGTGEQFF

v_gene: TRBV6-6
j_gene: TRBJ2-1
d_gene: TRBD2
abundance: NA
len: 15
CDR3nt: TGTGCCAGCAGTAAACCGACTAGCGGGATAAATGAGCAGTTCTTC
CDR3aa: CASSKPTSGINEQFF

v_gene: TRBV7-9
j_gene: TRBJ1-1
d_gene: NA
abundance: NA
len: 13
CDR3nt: TGTGCCAGCAGTGCCCAGTATGGCACTGAAGCTTTCTTT
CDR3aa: CASSAQYGTEAFF

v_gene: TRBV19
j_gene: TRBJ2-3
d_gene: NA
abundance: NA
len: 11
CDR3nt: TGTGCCAGTAGCCTCACAGATACGCAGTATTTT
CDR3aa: CASSLTDTQYF

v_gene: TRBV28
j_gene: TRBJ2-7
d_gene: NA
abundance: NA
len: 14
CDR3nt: TGTGCCAGCAGGGGTTGGGGGGAACCCTACGAGCAGTACTTC
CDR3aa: CASRGWGEPYEQYF

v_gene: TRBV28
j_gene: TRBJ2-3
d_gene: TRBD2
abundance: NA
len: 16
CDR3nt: TGTGCCAGCAGTTTGTCAGCGGGAGAGCGTCTAGATACGCAGTATTTT
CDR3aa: CASSLSAGERLDTQYF

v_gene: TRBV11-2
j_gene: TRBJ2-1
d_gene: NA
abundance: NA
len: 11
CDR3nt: TGTGCCAGCAGCGACCCGGGACTGCAGTTCTTC
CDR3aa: CASSDPGLQFF

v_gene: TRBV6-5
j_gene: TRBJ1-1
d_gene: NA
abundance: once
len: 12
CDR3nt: TGTGCCAGCATGGGTGGAACAGGTGGGGCTTTCTTT
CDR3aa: CASMGGTGGAFF

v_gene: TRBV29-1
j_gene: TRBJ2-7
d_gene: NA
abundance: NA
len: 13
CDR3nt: TGCAGCGTTGGTACGGGTTACTCCTACGAGCAGTACTTC
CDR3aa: CSVGTGYSYEQYF

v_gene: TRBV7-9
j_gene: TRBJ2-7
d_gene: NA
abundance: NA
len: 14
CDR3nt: TGTGCCAGCAGCTCTCTAGGGGGCTCCTACGAGCAGTACTTC
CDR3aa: CASSSLGGSYEQYF

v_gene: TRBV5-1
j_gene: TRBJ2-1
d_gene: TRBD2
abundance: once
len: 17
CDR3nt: TGCGCCAGCAGCTCCAGTTTAGCGGGCAACTCCTACAATGAGCAGTTCTTC
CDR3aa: CASSSSLAGNSYNEQFF

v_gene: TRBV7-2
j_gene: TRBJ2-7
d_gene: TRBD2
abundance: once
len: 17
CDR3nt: TGTGCCAGCAGCTTAAAGCCAGGGACTAGCGGGATAGTCGAGCAGTACTTC
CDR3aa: CASSLKPGTSGIVEQYF

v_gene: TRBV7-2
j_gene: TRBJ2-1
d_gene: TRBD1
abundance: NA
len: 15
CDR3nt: TGTGCCAGCAGCTCACAGGGGTTGGCTCTGGGGGAGCAGTTCTTC
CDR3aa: CASSSQGLALGEQFF